Detailed here is one T cell receptor (beta chain). This clone was picked up one time. The antigen it recognizes is unknown. The sample holds no much larger clone one base away, and base qualities are not on file. TCR CDR3 regions were amplified from genomic DNA by multiplex PCR using the deep immunoSEQ assay. Extracted genomic DNA from each cell subset was spread evenly across all wells of several immunoSEQ 96-well plates, with each plate serving as a replicate. For sorted subsets, around 200 ng genomic DNA, equal to about 30,000 T cell genomes, was loaded into each replicate PCR. Purified libraries were quantified with a Qubit 3.0 fluorometer, sized on a Bioanalyzer 2100, and re-quantified with the KAPA Library Quantification kit. Every immunoSEQ 96-well plate was sequenced on a dedicated single-read 150-cycle Illumina NextSeq 550 flow cell. Per the source publication's procedure: Because the immunoSEQ output held only junctional sequences and lacked quality scores, the filtering could not match the filtering applied to full-length reads. To assign V/J genes and CDR3, sequences were annotated against IMGT germline references using PyIR, a Python wrapper for IgBLAST v1.9. Reads with weak V/J assignments (E-value above 1e-6), missing CDR3, stop codons, out-of-frame junctions, or ambiguous translated residues were removed. V3J clonotypes were defined as sequences sharing the same inferred V gene, J gene, and CDR3 amino acid sequence. Percentage overlap between repertoires was calculated by dividing the number of shared unique clonotypes by the size of the smaller repertoire. RTK rarefaction, the Chao1 estimator, and Recon v2.1 estimates of unobserved clonotypes were used to assess repertoire richness. OLGA was used to compute generation probabilities for all TCRbeta clonotypes that the gDNA method yielded from a few donors. What TCRdb holds here is the immuneACCESS table cut down to in-frame rearrangements. Part of the clones is not present; checked against another copy, under half of the missing clones reflect an unresolved V gene, and the others are unexplained. D and trimming were read from the DNA, whereas the V and J calls and clone size are those reported in that table. This sample gives about 2 million clones in total; approximately 94% of them show up just once. More than 0.9% of the sample goes to the ten largest clones.

This entry comes from a study of shared clonotypes between healthy human individuals (dated by TCRdb to 2019 to 2021). A note on the overall study: Two women and a few men aged 18 to 49 years were included in the cohort. For each donor, CD4 naive and CD4 memory were each given three plates, CD8 naive was given two plates, and CD8 memory was given one plate. To estimate repertoire size and how much clonotypes are shared between individuals, the study performed deep sequencing of blood TCR repertoires from a few healthy adults. Different laboratories and diverse techniques were used to prepare libraries and sequence TCR repertoires, to increase sequencing depth and limit assay-specific biases. Between about 0.94 and 8.9 billion PBMCs per donor were obtained by leukapheresis. The study at large found these results: Larger estimated clonotype richness was generally found for naive subsets than for memory subsets. Clonotypes shared by all four sorted-subset donors showed higher generation probabilities than non-shared clonotypes. Pairwise subsampling indicated that sequencing depth was expected to affect the degree of clonotype sharing among donors. Sampling was restricted to blood, and TCR repertoires in tissues likely differ from the TCR repertoires found in blood. Because the study included only a small number of donors, the genetic and exposure-history diversity represented was limited. Sharing across a handful of donors was observed for about 5% of naive CD4, over 3% of naive CD8, about 2.5% of memory CD4, and about 0.38% of memory CD8 clonotypes. Even with the large sequencing depth, rarefaction of the sorted-subset datasets indicated that sequencing was incomplete.

Here V drops 8 bases and J drops 6 bases, and the junction holds 10 bases not matched to any gene. From the cysteine through the phenylalanine, the CDR3 covers 13 amino acids. The only DNA kept is the CDR3, 39 bases in frame from the first base. The CDR1 and CDR2 encoded by the germline V gene are ENHRY and SYGVKD. For the CD8 naive samples, CD45RO-negative cells were positively selected for CCR7, yielding a CD45RA+CCR7+ population from which TemRA cells were excluded. The donors were healthy, HIV-negative adults who had no recently reported acute infections or vaccinations. Every donor was a Caucasian adult residing in Nashville, Tennessee, USA. Blood was obtained by leukapheresis, after which PBMCs were separated by Ficoll-Histopaque density gradient centrifugation and cryopreserved in liquid nitrogen vapor phase. Analytical flow cytometry was used to check the purity and quantity of every magnetically sorted T cell population. Each sorted fraction had its genomic DNA isolated and then quantified by UV absorbance on a Nanodrop 2000c.

The sample comprised naive CD8+ T cells sorted from blood. The cell subset or site label here, explained by the study, means: CD45RA+CCR7+. This sequence was found in a man between 18 and 35 years old in good health. The rearrangement combines TRBV10-3 with TRBJ2-7; 7 central bases correspond to TRBD2. The sequenced DNA is TGTGCCATCGGGGAGGGCGCGGCGGGCGAGCAGTACTTC. Its protein is CAIGEGAAGEQYF.